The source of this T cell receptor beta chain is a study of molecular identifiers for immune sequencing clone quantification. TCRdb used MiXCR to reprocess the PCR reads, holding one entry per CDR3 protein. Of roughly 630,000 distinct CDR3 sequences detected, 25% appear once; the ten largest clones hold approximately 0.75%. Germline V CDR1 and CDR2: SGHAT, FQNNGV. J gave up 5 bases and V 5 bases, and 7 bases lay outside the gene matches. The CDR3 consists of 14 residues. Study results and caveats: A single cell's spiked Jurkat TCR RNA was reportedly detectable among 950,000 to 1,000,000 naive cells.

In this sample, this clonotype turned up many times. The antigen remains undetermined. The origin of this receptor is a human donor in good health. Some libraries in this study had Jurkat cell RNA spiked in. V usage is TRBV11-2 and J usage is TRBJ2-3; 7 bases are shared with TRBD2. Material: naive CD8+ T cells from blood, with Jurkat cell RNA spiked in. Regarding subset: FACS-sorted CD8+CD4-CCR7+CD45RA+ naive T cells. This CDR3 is CASSPPGGRDTQYF. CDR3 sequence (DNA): TGTGCCAGCAGCCCGCCCGGGGGGAGAGATACGCAGTATTTT.